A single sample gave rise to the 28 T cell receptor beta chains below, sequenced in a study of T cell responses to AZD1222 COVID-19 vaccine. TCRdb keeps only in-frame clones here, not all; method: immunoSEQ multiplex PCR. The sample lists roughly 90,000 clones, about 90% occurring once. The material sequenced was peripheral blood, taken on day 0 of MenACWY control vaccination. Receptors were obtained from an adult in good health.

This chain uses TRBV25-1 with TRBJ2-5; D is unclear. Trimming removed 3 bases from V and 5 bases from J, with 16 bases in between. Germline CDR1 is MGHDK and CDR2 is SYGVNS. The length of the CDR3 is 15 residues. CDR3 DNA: TGTGCCAGCAGTGATGTTCGTGGGCTTGGTGAGACCCAGTACTTC. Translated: CASSDVRGLGETQYF.

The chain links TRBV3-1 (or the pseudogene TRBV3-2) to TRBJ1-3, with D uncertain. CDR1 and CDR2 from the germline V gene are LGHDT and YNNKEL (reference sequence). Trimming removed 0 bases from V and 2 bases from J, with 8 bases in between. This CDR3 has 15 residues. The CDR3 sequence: CASSQELGPGNTIYF. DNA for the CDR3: TGTGCCAGCAGCCAAGAGCTCGGGCCTGGAAACACCATATATTTT.

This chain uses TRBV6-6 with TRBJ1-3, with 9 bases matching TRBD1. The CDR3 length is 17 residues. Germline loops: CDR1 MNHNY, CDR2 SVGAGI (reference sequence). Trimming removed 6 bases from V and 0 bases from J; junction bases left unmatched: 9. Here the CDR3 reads CASSRLGQGVSGNTIYF. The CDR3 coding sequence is TGTGCCAGCAGCCGACTGGGACAGGGAGTCTCTGGAAACACCATATATTTT.

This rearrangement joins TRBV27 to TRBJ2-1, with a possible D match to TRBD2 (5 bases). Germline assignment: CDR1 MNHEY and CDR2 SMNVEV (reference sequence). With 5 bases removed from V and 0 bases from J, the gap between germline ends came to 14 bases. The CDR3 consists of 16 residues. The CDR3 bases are TGTGCCAGCAGTGAAGTCGGTGGGAGCTCCTACAATGAGCAGTTCTTC. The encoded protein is CASSEVGGSSYNEQFF.

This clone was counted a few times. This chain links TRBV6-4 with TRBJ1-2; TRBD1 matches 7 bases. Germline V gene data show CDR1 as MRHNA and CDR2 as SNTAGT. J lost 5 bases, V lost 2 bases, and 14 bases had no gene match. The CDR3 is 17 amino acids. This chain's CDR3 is CASSDEAGGPLGYGYTF. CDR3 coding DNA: TGTGCCAGCAGTGACGAGGCAGGGGGTCCTCTAGGGTATGGCTACACCTTC.

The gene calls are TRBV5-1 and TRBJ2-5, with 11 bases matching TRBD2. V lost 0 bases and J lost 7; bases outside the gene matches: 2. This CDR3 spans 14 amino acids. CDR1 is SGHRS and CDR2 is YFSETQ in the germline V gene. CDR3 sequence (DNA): TGCGCCAGCAGCTTGGCGGGGACTAGCGGGACCCAGTACTTC. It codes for CASSLAGTSGTQYF.

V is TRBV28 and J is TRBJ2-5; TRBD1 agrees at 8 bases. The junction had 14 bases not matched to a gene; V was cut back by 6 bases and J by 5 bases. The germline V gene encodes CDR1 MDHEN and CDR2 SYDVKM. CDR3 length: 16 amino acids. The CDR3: CASRLRQGRLGETQYF. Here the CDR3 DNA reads TGTGCCAGCAGGTTACGACAGGGGAGGCTCGGGGAGACCCAGTACTTC.

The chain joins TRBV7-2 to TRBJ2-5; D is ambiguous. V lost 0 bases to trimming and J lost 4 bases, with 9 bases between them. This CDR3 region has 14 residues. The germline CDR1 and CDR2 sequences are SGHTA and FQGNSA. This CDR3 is CASSLAGQLETQYF. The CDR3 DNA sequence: TGTGCCAGCAGCTTAGCGGGTCAGTTAGAGACCCAGTACTTC.

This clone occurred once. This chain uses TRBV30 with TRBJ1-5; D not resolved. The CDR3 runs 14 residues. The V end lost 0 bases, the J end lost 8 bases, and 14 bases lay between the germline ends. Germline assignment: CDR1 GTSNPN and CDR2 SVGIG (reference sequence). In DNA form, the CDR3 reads TGTGCCTGGAGTGTCCCCTCCCCCCGAGAGCCCCAGCATTTT. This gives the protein CAWSVPSPREPQHF. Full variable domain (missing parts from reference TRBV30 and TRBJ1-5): SQTIHQWPATLVQPVGSPLSLECTVEGTSNPNLYWYRQAAGRGLQLLFYSVGIGQISSEVPQNLSASRPQDRQFILSSKKLLLSDSGFYLCAWSVPSPREPQHFGDGTRLSIL.

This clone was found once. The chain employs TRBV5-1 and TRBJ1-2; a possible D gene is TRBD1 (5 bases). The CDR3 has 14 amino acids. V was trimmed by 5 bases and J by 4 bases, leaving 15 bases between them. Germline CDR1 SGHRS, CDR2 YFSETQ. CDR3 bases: TGCGCCAGCAGTAACAGAGTAGGGGTCTATGGCTACACCTTC. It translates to CASSNRVGVYGYTF.

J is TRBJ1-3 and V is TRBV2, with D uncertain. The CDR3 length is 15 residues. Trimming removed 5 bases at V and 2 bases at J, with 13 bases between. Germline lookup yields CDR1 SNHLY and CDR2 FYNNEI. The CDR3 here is CASSYLAGTGNTIYF. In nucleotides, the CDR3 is TGTGCCAGCAGTTACCTAGCAGGAACTGGAAACACCATATATTTT.

CDR3: CASSEPAVSYGYTF. The CDR3, as DNA: TGTGCCAGCAGTGAACCGGCCGTCTCCTATGGCTACACCTTC. The chain carries TRBV6-1 and TRBJ1-2; no reliable D call. V was trimmed by 2 bases and J by 4 bases, leaving 11 bases between them. This CDR3 has 14 amino acids. Germline values: CDR1 MNHNS, CDR2 SASEGT.

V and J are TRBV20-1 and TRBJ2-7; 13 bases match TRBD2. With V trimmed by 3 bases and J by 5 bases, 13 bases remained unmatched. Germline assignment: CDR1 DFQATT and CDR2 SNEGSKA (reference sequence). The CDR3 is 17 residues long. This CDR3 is CSASRGLRTSGRNEQYF. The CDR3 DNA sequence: TGCAGTGCTAGTCGGGGCCTCAGGACTAGCGGGAGAAACGAGCAGTACTTC.

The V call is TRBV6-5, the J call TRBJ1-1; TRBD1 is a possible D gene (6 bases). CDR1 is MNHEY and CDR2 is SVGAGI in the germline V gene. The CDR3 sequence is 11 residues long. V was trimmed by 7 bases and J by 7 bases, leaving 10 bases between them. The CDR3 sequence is CASMGHFEAFF. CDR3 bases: TGTGCCAGCATGGGACACTTTGAAGCTTTCTTT.

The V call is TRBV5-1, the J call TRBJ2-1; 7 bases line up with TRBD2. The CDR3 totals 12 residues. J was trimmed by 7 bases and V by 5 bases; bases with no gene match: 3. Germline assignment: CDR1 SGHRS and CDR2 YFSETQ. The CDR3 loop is CASRFGGNEQFF. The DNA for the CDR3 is TGCGCCAGCAGGTTCGGGGGGAATGAGCAGTTCTTC.

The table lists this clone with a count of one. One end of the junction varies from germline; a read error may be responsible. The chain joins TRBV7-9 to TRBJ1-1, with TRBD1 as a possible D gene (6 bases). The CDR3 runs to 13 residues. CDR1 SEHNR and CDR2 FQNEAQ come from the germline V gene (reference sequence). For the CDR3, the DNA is TGTGCCAGCACCCCAGGGGACGGCCGAGGAGAGCTCTTT. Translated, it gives CASTPGDGRGELF.

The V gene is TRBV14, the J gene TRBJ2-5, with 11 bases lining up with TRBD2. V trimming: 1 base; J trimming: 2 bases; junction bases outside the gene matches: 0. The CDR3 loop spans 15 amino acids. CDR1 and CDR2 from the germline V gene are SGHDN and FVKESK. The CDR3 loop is CASSQGLAGQETQYF. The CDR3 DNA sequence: TGTGCCAGCAGCCAAGGACTAGCGGGGCAAGAGACCCAGTACTTC.

The CDR3 DNA is TGCGCCAGCAGCACAGGACAGGGTGTCGATTCACCCCTCCACTTT. Its translation is CASSTGQGVDSPLHF. The V call is TRBV5-1, the J call TRBJ1-6; TRBD1 matches 8 bases. V was clipped by 4 bases and J by 8 bases; unmatched bases: 8. From germline, CDR1 is SGHRS and CDR2 YFSETQ. The length of the CDR3 is 15 residues.

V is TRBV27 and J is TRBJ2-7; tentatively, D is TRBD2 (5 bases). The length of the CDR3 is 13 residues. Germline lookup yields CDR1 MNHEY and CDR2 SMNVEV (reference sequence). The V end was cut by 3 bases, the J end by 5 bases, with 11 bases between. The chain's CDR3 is CASSFRLRDEQYF. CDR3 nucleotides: TGTGCCAGCAGTTTCCGACTAAGGGACGAGCAGTACTTC.

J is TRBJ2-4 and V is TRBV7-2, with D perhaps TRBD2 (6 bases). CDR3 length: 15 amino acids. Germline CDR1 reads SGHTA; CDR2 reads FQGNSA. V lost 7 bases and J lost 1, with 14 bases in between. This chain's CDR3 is CASTAAAGAKNIQYF. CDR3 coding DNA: TGTGCCAGCACCGCCGCGGCGGGGGCCAAAAACATTCAGTACTTC.

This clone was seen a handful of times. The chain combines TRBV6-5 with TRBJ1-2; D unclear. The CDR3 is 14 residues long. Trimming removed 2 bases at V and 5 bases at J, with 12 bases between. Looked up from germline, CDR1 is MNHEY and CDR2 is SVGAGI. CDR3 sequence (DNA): TGTGCCAGCAGTTACGGCCCAATCGATTATGGCTACACCTTC. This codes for CASSYGPIDYGYTF.

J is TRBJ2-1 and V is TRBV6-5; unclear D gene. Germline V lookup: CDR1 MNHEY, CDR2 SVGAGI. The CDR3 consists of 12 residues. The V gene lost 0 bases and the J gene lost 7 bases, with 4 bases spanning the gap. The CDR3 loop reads CASSYSGNEQFF. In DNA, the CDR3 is TGTGCCAGCAGTTACTCGGGGAATGAGCAGTTCTTC.

This CDR3 is CASRPGALGDEQFF. The CDR3 DNA reads as TGTGCCAGCCGCCCTGGGGCCCTCGGGGATGAGCAGTTCTTC. This sequence joins TRBV2 and TRBJ2-1, with D perhaps TRBD1 or TRBD2 (5 bases each). This CDR3 is 14 amino acids long. Trimming shortened V by 8 bases and J by 8 bases, and 19 bases separated the two germline ends. CDR1 and CDR2 from the germline V gene are SNHLY and FYNNEI.

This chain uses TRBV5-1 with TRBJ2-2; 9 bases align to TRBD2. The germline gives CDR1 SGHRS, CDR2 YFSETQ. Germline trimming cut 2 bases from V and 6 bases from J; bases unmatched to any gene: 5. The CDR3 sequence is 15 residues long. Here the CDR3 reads CASSFSAGGAGELFF. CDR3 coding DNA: TGCGCCAGCAGCTTTTCGGCGGGGGGGGCCGGGGAGCTGTTTTTT.

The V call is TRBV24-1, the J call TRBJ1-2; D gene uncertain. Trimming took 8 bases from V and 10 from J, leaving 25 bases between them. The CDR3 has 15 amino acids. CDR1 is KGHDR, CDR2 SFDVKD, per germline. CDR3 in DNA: TGTGCCACCACGACCCCCATATCCGCGACTAGAAACTACACCTTC. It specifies CATTTPISATRNYTF.

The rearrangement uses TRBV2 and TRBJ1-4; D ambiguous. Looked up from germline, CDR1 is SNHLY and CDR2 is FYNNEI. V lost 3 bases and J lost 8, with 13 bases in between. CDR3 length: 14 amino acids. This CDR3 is CASSESRRNEKLFF. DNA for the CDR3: TGTGCCAGCAGTGAGTCCCGGCGGAACGAAAAACTGTTTTTT.

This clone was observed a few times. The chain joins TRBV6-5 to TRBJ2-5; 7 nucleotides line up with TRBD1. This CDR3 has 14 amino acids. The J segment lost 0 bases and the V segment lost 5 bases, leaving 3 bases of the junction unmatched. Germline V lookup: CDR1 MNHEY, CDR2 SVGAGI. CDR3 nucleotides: TGTGCCAGCAGTCCGGGACAGAACCAAGAGACCCAGTACTTC. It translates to CASSPGQNQETQYF.

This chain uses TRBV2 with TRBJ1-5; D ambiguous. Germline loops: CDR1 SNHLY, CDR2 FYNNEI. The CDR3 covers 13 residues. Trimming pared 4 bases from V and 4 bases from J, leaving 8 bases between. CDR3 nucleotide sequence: TGTGCCAGCAGTGTTTTCGAGAATCAGCCCCAGCATTTT. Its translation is CASSVFENQPQHF.